Given below is one TCR beta chain in context. What it binds is unknown. The CDR3 is made up of 13 amino acids. Germline lookup yields CDR1 MGHDK and CDR2 SYGVNS. Trimming shortened V by 5 bases and J by 2 bases, and 10 bases separated the two germline ends. The sample comes from a study of T cell responses to AZD1222 COVID-19 vaccine. Whole-study results and caveats: The breadth and depth of Spike-specific TCRs increased once two AZD1222 doses had been given. Only five to seven AZD1222 recipients were seropositive at baseline.

The assay was immunoSEQ multiplex PCR, and TCRdb's table has in-frame clones only and misses some. The data contain roughly 120,000 clones, about 93% of them seen just once; the ten biggest clones take up roughly 6.6%. The chain has TRBV25-1 and TRBJ2-7; D remains ambiguous. The TCR originated in an adult in good health. The source was peripheral blood, collected on day 0 of AZD1222 vaccination. For the CDR3, the DNA is TGTGCCAGCAGTCAGCAGAGGACCTACGAGCAGTACTTC. Its protein product is CASSQQRTYEQYF.